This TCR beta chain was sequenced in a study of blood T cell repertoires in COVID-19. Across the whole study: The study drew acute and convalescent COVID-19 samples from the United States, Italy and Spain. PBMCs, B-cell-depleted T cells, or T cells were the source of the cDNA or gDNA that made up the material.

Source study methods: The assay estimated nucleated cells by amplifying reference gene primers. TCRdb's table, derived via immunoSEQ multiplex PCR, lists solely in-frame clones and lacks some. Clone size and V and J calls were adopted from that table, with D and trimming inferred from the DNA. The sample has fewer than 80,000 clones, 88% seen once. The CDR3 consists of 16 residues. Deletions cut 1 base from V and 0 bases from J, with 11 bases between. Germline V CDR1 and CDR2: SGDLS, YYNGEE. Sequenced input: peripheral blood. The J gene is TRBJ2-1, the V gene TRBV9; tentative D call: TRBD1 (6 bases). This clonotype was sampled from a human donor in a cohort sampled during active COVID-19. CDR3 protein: CASSVTGPSSYNEQFF. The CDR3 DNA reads TGTGCCAGCAGCGTAACAGGGCCGAGCTCCTACAATGAGCAGTTCTTC.